This T cell receptor (beta chain) was sequenced during a study of OX40 agonist ivuxolimab in advanced cancers. The CDR3 covers 16 residues. V dropped 0 bases and J dropped 12; count of bases not matched to a gene: 9. CDR1 and CDR2 from the germline V gene are LGHNA and YSLEER. As concerns this clone: Its antigen is still unknown.

Whole-study findings and limits: At 0.1-3.0 mg/kg, partial responders had clonal expansion among the lowest observed.

Patients were excluded for autoimmune disease history or systemic immunosuppression. Some clones are missing from TCRdb's copy, which holds only in-frame ones; the method was immunoSEQ multiplex PCR. The data hold 50,000 to 70,000 clones, with 93% observed a single time. V usage is TRBV4-3 and J usage is TRBJ2-4, with 12 bases identical to TRBD2. The sample consisted of CD4+ or CD8+ T cells sorted from blood, taken in a trial of the OX40 agonist ivuxolimab. The receptor was isolated from an adult with an advanced solid tumor such as melanoma, head and neck, liver or kidney cancer. CDR3 bases: TGCGCCAGCAGCCAAGAGTCTAGCGGGAGGGTGTTCGGTCAGTACTTC. It yields the protein CASSQESSGRVFGQYF.